This T cell receptor (beta chain) is drawn from a study of beta chain features in type 1 diabetes. Study-level background: Healthy donors, compared against patients, showed similar age, gender and cell yields. Analysis included about 100 million sorted cells drawn from all samples.

Cell sorting via CD45RO/CCR7/CD25/CD127/CD95/CD27 was performed to obtain CD4+ naive, central memory, regulatory and stem cell-like memory cells. The CDR3 totals 19 residues. Per the germline V gene, CDR1 is LNHDA and CDR2 is SQIVND (reference sequence). V gave up 4 bases and J gave up 1 base, with 25 bases separating them. Reverse transcription of all isolated RNA meant that expressed TCRB transcripts were sequenced. TCRdb's table, derived via immunoSEQ multiplex PCR, lists solely in-frame clones and lacks some. Altogether 900,000 or so clones are present, about a sixth being singletons, with the ten largest covering 0.02% to 0.03%.

The sequence derives from a woman aged 18-35 years in good health. V and J are TRBV19 and TRBJ2-5, with D uncertain. The sample comprised naive CD4+ T cells from blood. CDR3 protein: CASSTYRSSGHRLQETQYF. The CDR3 DNA is TGTGCCAGTAGTACGTACCGATCGTCGGGCCACCGACTCCAAGAGACCCAGTACTTC.